This T cell receptor (beta chain) was identified in a study of PD-1 blockade in mismatch repair-deficient tumors. V lost 8 bases to trimming and J lost 6 bases, with 17 bases between them. The CDR3 sequence is 14 residues long. Germline assignment: CDR1 SEHNR and CDR2 FQNEAQ (reference sequence). Mismatch repair deficiency was confirmed in all patients, by PCR or immunohistochemistry. TCR sequencing covered three patients who responded to pembrolizumab. The method was immunoSEQ multiplex PCR; TCRdb's version includes in-frame clones alone and lacks a portion of them. The sample holds roughly 120,000 clones; around nine tenths are singletons and the top ten take approximately 12%.

The receptor was isolated from an adult with mismatch repair-deficient cancer. V usage is TRBV7-9 and J usage is TRBJ2-1, with D possibly matching TRBD1 (6 bases). The specimen was peripheral blood, collected roughly 67 weeks after starting pembrolizumab. The CDR3 sequence is CASSNRDMGNEQFF. The CDR3 DNA follows: TGTGCCAGCTCAAACCGGGACATGGGCAATGAGCAGTTCTTC.